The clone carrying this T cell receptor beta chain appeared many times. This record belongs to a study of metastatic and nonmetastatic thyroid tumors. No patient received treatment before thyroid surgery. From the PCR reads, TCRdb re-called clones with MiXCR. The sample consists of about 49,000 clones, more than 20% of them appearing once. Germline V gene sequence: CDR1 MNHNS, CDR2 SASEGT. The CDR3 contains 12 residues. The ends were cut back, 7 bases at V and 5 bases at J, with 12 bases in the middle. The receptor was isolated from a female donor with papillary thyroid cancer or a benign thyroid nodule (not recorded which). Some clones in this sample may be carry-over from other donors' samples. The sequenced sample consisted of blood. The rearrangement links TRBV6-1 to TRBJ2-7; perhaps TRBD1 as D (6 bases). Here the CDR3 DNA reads TGTGCCAGCACCCCCCACAGGGACGAGCAGTACTTC. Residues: CASTPHRDEQYF.